A single sample gave rise to the 20 T cell receptor beta chains below, sequenced in a study of blood T cell repertoires in COVID-19. Measured with immunoSEQ multiplex PCR; TCRdb has only the in-frame clones, and not every one. The table lists some 240,000 clones, 75% to 90% of them singletons. The sample comprised peripheral blood. Receptors were obtained from a woman between 65 and 79 years old with COVID-19, enrolled during active disease.

The rearrangement links TRBV4-1 to TRBJ1-5; 7 bases map to TRBD1. Germline assignment: CDR1 MGHRA and CDR2 YSYEKL. CDR3 length: 19 residues. V was clipped by 3 bases and J by 4 bases; unmatched bases: 18. The CDR3 DNA follows: TGCGCCAGCAGCCAGACGGTAGGGGGGACAGAGAATTTTAATCAGCCCCAGCATTTT. Translated: CASSQTVGGTENFNQPQHF.

This chain uses TRBV12-3 or TRBV12-4 with TRBJ1-2; 7 bases are a match to TRBD1. V dropped 6 bases and J dropped 3; count of bases not matched to a gene: 4. The CDR3 loop spans 13 amino acids. CDR3 nucleotide sequence: TGTGCCAGCAGCCTGCAGGGGGACTATGGCTACACCTTC. Protein sequence: CASSLQGDYGYTF.

The J gene is TRBJ1-6, the V gene TRBV5-1; no reliable D call. The V end was cut by 5 bases, the J end by 5 bases, with 20 bases between. This CDR3 region has 17 residues. The germline V gene has CDR1 SGHRS and CDR2 YFSETQ. The CDR3 region has the DNA TGCGCCAGCAGTCGCGGTCCCGGTCCGAGCAATAATTCACCCCTCCACTTT. Encoded protein: CASSRGPGPSNNSPLHF. Filled out from reference TRBV5-1 and TRBJ1-6, the complete variable domain reads KAGVTQTPRYLIKTRGQQVTLSCSPISGHRSVSWYQQTPGQGLQFLFEYFSETQRNKGNFPGRFSGRQFSNSRSEMNVSTLELGDSALYLCASSRGPGPSNNSPLHFGNGTRLTVT.

The rearrangement links TRBV11-3 to TRBJ2-2; 13 bases map to TRBD2. V gave up 3 bases and J gave up 7 bases; unmatched junction bases: 8. Germline V gene sequence: CDR1 SGHNT, CDR2 YENEEA. This CDR3 region has 17 residues. In DNA form, the CDR3 reads TGTGCCAGCAGCTTCAAGACTAGCGGGAGGATTATCGGGGAGCTGTTTTTT. It yields the protein CASSFKTSGRIIGELFF.

The chain joins TRBV7-2 to TRBJ1-5, with 9 bases matching TRBD1. The V gene end was trimmed by 1 base and the J gene end by 4 bases; junction bases not matched to a gene: 5. The CDR3 runs 16 residues. Germline V gene data show CDR1 as SGHTA and CDR2 as FQGNSA. Written as DNA, the CDR3 is TGTGCCAGCAGCTTAGAGGACAGGGGCCTGAATCAGCCCCAGCATTTT. Protein sequence: CASSLEDRGLNQPQHF.

The genes are TRBV4-2 and TRBJ2-5, with TRBD2 matching 12 bases. V lost 2 bases, J lost 5 bases, and 12 bases stayed unmatched. The CDR3 length is 18 residues. Germline CDR1 reads LGHNA; CDR2 reads YNFKEQ. CDR3 region: CASSQQKTSGGMVETQYF. CDR3 coding DNA: TGTGCCAGCAGCCAACAAAAGACTAGCGGGGGCATGGTGGAGACCCAGTACTTC.

The chain has TRBV19 and TRBJ1-1; 8 bases agree with TRBD1. The trim removed 6 bases at V and 0 bases at J, leaving 6 bases unmatched. CDR1 is LNHDA, CDR2 SQIVND, per germline (reference sequence). This CDR3 contains 15 residues. CDR3 protein: CASRPQTGVNTEAFF. DNA for the CDR3: TGTGCCAGTAGACCACAGACAGGGGTGAACACTGAAGCTTTCTTT. The full variable domain, with the rest looked up from reference TRBV19 and TRBJ1-1, is DGGITQSPKYLFRKEGQNVTLSCEQNLNHDAMYWYRQDPGQGLRLIYYSQIVNDFQKGDIAEGYSVSREKKESFPLTVTSAQKNPTAFYLCASRPQTGVNTEAFFGQGTRLTVV.

This clone was observed a few times. The chain recombines TRBV19 with TRBJ1-3; 7 bases agree with TRBD1. V was clipped by 6 bases and J by 0 bases; unmatched bases: 5. This CDR3 is 15 amino acids long. The germline V gene has CDR1 LNHDA and CDR2 SQIVND (reference sequence). CDR3 in amino acids: CASRTGQNSGNTIYF. CDR3 DNA sequence: TGTGCCAGTAGGACGGGACAGAACTCTGGAAACACCATATATTTT.

The chain combines TRBV7-2 with TRBJ2-3; 7 nucleotides line up with TRBD1. The V segment lost 0 bases and the J segment 5 bases; nucleotides outside the gene matches: 5. CDR3 size: 15 residues. Germline V lookup: CDR1 SGHTA, CDR2 FQGNSA. CDR3 sequence: CASSLATGVGDTQYF. In DNA, the CDR3 is TGTGCCAGCAGCTTAGCAACAGGGGTGGGAGATACGCAGTATTTT. The entire variable domain, with the rest obtained from reference TRBV7-2 and TRBJ2-3, is as follows: GAGVSQSPSNKVTEKGKDVELRCDPISGHTALYWYRQSLGQGLEFLIYFQGNSAPDKSGLPSDRFSAERTGGSVSTLTIQRTQQEDSAVYLCASSLATGVGDTQYFGPGTRLTVL.

This chain connects TRBV7-3 to TRBJ1-3; D is possibly TRBD1 (6 bases). This CDR3 region has 15 residues. Germline lookup yields CDR1 SGHTA and CDR2 FQGTGA. V lost 1 base and J lost 4, with 11 bases in between. The CDR3 is CASSLSGGPGNTIYF. The CDR3 bases are TGTGCCAGCAGCTTAAGCGGGGGGCCAGGAAACACCATATATTTT.

CDR3 in amino acids: CASSEGPGGDYEQYF. CDR3 DNA: TGTGCCAGCAGTGAGGGCCCGGGGGGCGACTACGAGCAGTACTTC. The V and J genes are TRBV2 and TRBJ2-7; tentative D call: TRBD2 (7 bases). CDR3 size: 15 residues. From germline, CDR1 is SNHLY and CDR2 FYNNEI. V shed 3 bases and J shed 3 bases, with 15 bases lying between them.

The chain combines TRBV10-3 with TRBJ2-3; D perhaps matches TRBD2 (6 bases). Germline values: CDR1 ENHRY, CDR2 SYGVKD. V was shortened by 8 bases and J by 5 bases, with 17 bases between the two germline ends. This CDR3 spans 14 amino acids. CDR3 region: CAIARLESVDTQYF. DNA of the CDR3: TGTGCCATCGCCCGACTAGAATCGGTAGATACGCAGTATTTT.

The V call is TRBV28, the J call TRBJ1-2; D call uncertain. The CDR3 runs 13 residues. Germline CDR1 and CDR2: MDHEN and SYDVKM. Trimming stripped 1 base from V and 8 bases from J, with 11 bases between. This CDR3 reads CASSLSGLGGYTF. The CDR3 DNA reads TGTGCCAGCAGTTTATCGGGGTTGGGGGGCTACACCTTC.

The V call is TRBV30, the J call TRBJ1-1; D ambiguous. V was clipped by 0 bases and J by 6 bases, with 17 bases between them. Germline CDR1 is GTSNPN and CDR2 is SVGIG (reference sequence). The CDR3 is 15 amino acids. The CDR3 coding sequence is TGTGCCTGGAGTGTAGCGGCGATGAGCCAACCTGAAGCTTTCTTT. Residues: CAWSVAAMSQPEAFF.

CDR3 sequence: CASSPPPGARQPQHF. The CDR3 region has the DNA TGTGCCAGCAGCCCCCCGCCGGGAGCGCGGCAGCCCCAGCATTTT. This chain connects TRBV7-2 to TRBJ1-5; no reliable D call. This CDR3 has 15 residues. V lost 5 bases and J lost 7, with 18 bases in between. Germline CDR1 is SGHTA and CDR2 is FQGNSA.

This CDR3 reads CASSVSGQGGTEAFF. The DNA for the CDR3 is TGTGCCAGCAGCGTCTCGGGACAGGGGGGCACTGAAGCTTTCTTT. The J gene is TRBJ1-1, the V gene TRBV11-3; 11 bases map to TRBD1. This CDR3 is 15 amino acids long. V lost 5 bases and J lost 4; bases outside the gene matches: 6. The germline gives CDR1 SGHNT, CDR2 YENEEA.

For this clone: The identical CDR3 is also encoded by other nucleotide sequences in the sample. CDR3 protein: CASSISRDTEAFF. Written as DNA, the CDR3 is TGTGCCAGTAGTATCTCCCGGGACACTGAAGCTTTCTTT. The chain recombines TRBV19 with TRBJ1-1; D not resolved. V was clipped by 3 bases and J by 3 bases, with 8 bases between them. Germline V CDR1 and CDR2: LNHDA, SQIVND (reference sequence). This CDR3 contains 13 residues.

V and J are TRBV14 and TRBJ1-2; 8 nucleotides agree with TRBD1. The CDR3 covers 13 residues. The V gene end was trimmed by 5 bases and the J gene end by 4 bases; junction bases not matched to a gene: 3. Germline V lookup: CDR1 SGHDN, CDR2 FVKESK. The CDR3 DNA follows: TGTGCCAGCAGCGACAGGGGTAGCTATGGCTACACCTTC. It specifies CASSDRGSYGYTF.

The CDR3 nucleotides are TGTGCCAGTAGTTTACAGGGTACTGATGGCTACACCTTC. This codes for CASSLQGTDGYTF. The chain couples TRBV19 to TRBJ1-2, with D maybe TRBD1 (6 bases). The germline V and J ends were trimmed by 5 bases and 6 bases, with 13 bases remaining between them. This CDR3 spans 13 amino acids. Germline loops: CDR1 LNHDA, CDR2 SQIVND (reference sequence).

The V and J genes are TRBV15 and TRBJ2-7; a weak D match, TRBD2 (6 bases). Germline CDR1 LNHNV, CDR2 YYDKDF (reference sequence). Trimming cost V 0 bases and J 6 bases, with 12 bases left between them. The CDR3 extends over 14 amino acids. The CDR3 nucleotides are TGTGCCACCAGCAGAGATCCCTTGCGGGGCGAGCAGTACTTC. It is translated as CATSRDPLRGEQYF.